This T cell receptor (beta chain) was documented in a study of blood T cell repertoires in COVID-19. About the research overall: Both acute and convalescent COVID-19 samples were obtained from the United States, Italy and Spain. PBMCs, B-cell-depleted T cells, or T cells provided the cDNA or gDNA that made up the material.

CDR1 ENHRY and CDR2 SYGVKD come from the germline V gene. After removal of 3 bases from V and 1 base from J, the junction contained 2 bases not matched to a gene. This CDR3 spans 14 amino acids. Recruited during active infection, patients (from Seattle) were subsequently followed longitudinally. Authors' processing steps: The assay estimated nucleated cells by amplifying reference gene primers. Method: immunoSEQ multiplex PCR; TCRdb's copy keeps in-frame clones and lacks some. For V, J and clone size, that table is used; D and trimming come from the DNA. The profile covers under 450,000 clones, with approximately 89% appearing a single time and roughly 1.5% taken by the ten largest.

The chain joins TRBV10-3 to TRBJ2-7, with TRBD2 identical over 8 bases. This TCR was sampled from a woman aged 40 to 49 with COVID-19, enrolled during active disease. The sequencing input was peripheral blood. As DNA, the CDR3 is TGTGCCATCAGTGACGGGGGGGGGTCCTACGAGCAGTACTTC. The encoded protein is CAISDGGGSYEQYF.